The clone carrying this T cell receptor beta chain was seen at least ten times. Its cognate antigen is unknown. cDNA libraries for TCR alpha and TCR beta, carrying sample barcodes and UMIs, came from 5'RACE with constant-segment primers. One entry per CDR3 protein results from TCRdb running MiXCR on the 5' RACE reads. The sample yields 300,000 to 400,000 distinct CDR3 sequences, roughly 14% seen once. The sample comes from a study of T-cell memory formation after mild COVID-19. Overall study findings and caveats: A second wave expanding day 15 to 37 was CD4+-biased; contracting clones were balanced. A subset of responding clones appeared in pre-infection memory, suggesting cross-reactive memory joined.

CDR3 length equals 11 residues. Per germline, CDR1 KGHDR and CDR2 SFDVKD. Trimming removed 3 bases from V and 5 bases from J, with 3 bases in between. The clonotype was recovered from a man aged 18 to 29 who had mild COVID-19 (a few samples of this study predate the infection). Cell type and time point are not known. Sequences were obtained from PBMCs or a T cell subset sorted from them (not recorded which). This chain uses TRBV24-1 with TRBJ1-1; D not certain. This chain's CDR3 is CATSDRTEAFF. Here the CDR3 DNA reads TGTGCCACCAGTGATCGGACTGAAGCTTTCTTT.